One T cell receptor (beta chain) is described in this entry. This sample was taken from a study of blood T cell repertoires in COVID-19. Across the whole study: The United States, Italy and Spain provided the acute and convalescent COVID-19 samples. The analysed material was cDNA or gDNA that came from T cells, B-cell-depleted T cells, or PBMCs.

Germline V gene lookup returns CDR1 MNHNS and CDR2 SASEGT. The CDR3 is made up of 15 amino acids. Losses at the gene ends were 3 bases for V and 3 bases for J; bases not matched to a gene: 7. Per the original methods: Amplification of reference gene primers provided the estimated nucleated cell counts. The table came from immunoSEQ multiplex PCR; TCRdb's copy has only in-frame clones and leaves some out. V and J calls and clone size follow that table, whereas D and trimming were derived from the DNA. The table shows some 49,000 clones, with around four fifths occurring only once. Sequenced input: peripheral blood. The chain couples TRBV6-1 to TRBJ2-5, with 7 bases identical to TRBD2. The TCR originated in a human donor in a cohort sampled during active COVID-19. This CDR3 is CASSDLGGGKETQYF. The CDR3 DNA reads TGTGCCAGCAGTGATTTGGGGGGAGGGAAAGAGACCCAGTACTTC.